This T cell receptor (beta chain) was obtained from a study of cytomegalovirus exposure and HLA in healthy donors (dated by TCRdb to the late 2010s). About the full investigation: An earlier analysis of some 600 of the donors reported roughly 300 Gb of sequence data and roughly 120 million unique TCR beta sequences obtained from 180 million or so T cells. An early release covering 550 to 650 HLA-typed donors comprised 250 to 350 gigabases of sequencing data and tens of millions of unique TCR sequences. The genetic ancestry cluster associated with self-reported Caucasian donors included about 84% of the 300 to 400 genotyped donors. The study aimed to test whether signatures of past pathogen exposure could be identified by cataloging public T cell receptors. The T cell repertoires of some 700 subjects were profiled by immunosequencing and related to cytomegalovirus serostatus. Along with the roughly 700-subject first cohort, a separate validation cohort of over a hundred different subjects was used. High-throughput TCR immunosequencing, statistical association of individual TCRs with disease status, and machine learning were combined to predict cytomegalovirus infection status. In a later analysis, previously published TCR beta repertoires from more than 500 donors were re-analyzed and high-resolution HLA genotyping was added so that TCR occurrence patterns could be studied. Rather than using new phenotypic data, the later analysis identified candidate immune exposures from TCR beta sequences and from how often those sequences occurred across donors. To decide whether each TCR beta V gene segment behaved as functional or pseudogenic, an earlier analysis of some 600 of the donors relied on high-throughput TCR beta sequencing. Donor age, sex, ethnicity and CMV serostatus were collected together with the repertoire data. Genome-wide SNP genotypes for about 65% of the roughly 700 donors were used in a later genetic analysis, which treated that subset as a discovery cohort. Every repertoire in the discovery cohort had been generated on one and the same sequencing platform. Both class I and class II loci were covered by HLA typing, at four-digit resolution. The number of donors typed differed by locus, with roughly 629-640 for A, B, C, DRB1 and DQB1, around 520 for DQA1, 600 to 610 for DPA1, and approximately 470 for DPB1. A handful of DR-DQ haplotypes were handled as single units for association and clustering because linkage in the cohort was strong. On average, approximately 250,000 unique TCR beta nucleotide sequences were sequenced per donor among a few hundred genotyped donors of the cohort, with roughly 18% of those sequences being non-productive. Beyond this particular receptor, the publication reports: According to a later analysis, most CMV-associated TCR beta chains appeared to be HLA-restricted, and the HLA associations seemed to be driven largely by CMV exposure. The 87-base-pair reads could not distinguish some IMGT-functional V segments, including TRBV6-2 and TRBV6-3, so those segments were excluded. Strong co-occurrence of HLA alleles, especially DR and DQ, made assigning TCR associations to individual alleles difficult. A cluster of highly shared sequence variants was judged likely to be a technical artifact of the sequencing pipeline. In vitro tests confirmed that a few of the cytomegalovirus-associated TCR beta chains recognize cytomegalovirus antigens. The classifier was reported to diagnose cytomegalovirus status with high specificity and sensitivity in both the original and validation cohorts. It was suggested by the authors that the approach could potentially be generalized to other disease states and immunological phenotypes. In an earlier analysis of around 500 of the donors, most TCR beta V segments appeared in productive rearrangements about 87% or about 30% of the time, broadly matching IMGT annotations. In this cohort, only TCR beta chains were sequenced, and detectable features were limited by the absence of alpha or paired-chain data. Compared with the roughly 600-donor mean, donors in an Asian-associated ancestry cluster had fewer N-insertions in productive TCRs, according to a later genetic analysis. Linkage disequilibrium might explain the correlated functional status among segregating V segments, but an unknown experimental factor could not be ruled out. In a later analysis, HLA-associated TCR beta chains were found to be more clonally expanded and to have lower generation probabilities than equally common non-associated chains. In a later analysis, around 17,000 TCR beta sequences were associated with specific HLA alleles at a false discovery rate of 0.05. The only immune exposure information available for the cohort was CMV serostatus. The earlier analysis of 587 of the donors excluded over 15 rarely observed V segments, including chromosome 9 orphons, because counts were too low. In a later analysis, the rate of TCR association differed among HLA loci, with DRB1 alleles having the most associated TCRs and HLA-C alleles having the fewest. A further reported finding was that TCR beta sequences accurately predicted the HLA-A and HLA-B alleles for most subjects in the first cohort. Most TCR sequences were seen in very few donors, while some public TCRs were found in many individuals. A later genetic analysis associated a missense DCLRE1C variant with V-gene and J-gene trimming of TCR beta chains, and an independent cohort replicated the association. HLA typing was unavailable for some donors at each locus, so association tests used only the typed subset. Several of the top co-occurrence clusters appeared to be linked to parvovirus B19, influenza, CMV and Epstein-Barr virus, according to a later analysis. The study listed 150 to 200 TCR beta chains as associated with cytomegalovirus. The presence/absence analyses assumed that sequencing depth was roughly uniform across donors, and that assumption may not be true.

The cohort comprised fewer than 750 healthy bone marrow donors. At the time of sampling, every cohort member was nominally healthy, though immune exposures that went unrecorded were likely present. The donor tested CMV seronegative, placing the donor among the 350 or so seronegative members of the cohort. A peripheral blood sample was collected from each donor, and TCR beta sequencing was performed on peripheral blood mononuclear cells. The Qiagen DNeasy Blood Extraction Kit was used to extract genomic DNA from the blood cell samples. There are 19 amino acids in the CDR3, from cysteine to phenylalanine inclusive. Just the 57-base CDR3 DNA is kept, in frame starting at base 1. In the germline V gene, CDR1 corresponds to LGHNA and CDR2 to YSLEER. Germline trimming amounts to 0 bases on V and 4 bases on J, with 14 as the count of junction bases outside the gene matches. On this clone itself: Its antigen is unknown. It has no much larger one-base neighbor in the sample; base qualities were not kept.

Libraries were built with the immunoSEQ multiplex PCR assay. For the multiplex PCR, a mixture combining 60 forward primers for TCR Vbeta segments and 13 reverse primers for TCR Jbeta segments was used. A multiplex PCR assay on genomic DNA amplified the CDR3 region of rearranged TCR beta genes. On the Illumina HiSeq System, the amplified TCR beta libraries were sequenced as 87-base-pair reads. The source study handled its data this way. A later analysis tallied approximately 87 million unique TCR beta chains across the 700 or so repertoires, and roughly 11 million of those chains were shared by two or more donors. Raw reads were error-corrected and collapsed into unique sequences by a nearest-neighbor algorithm in which closely related sequences were merged to remove PCR and sequencing errors. Alignment of CDR3 sequences to IMGT reference sequences was used to assign V, D and J gene segments. Each retained sequence needed at least a six-nucleotide match to both a V gene segment and a J gene segment. Rearrangements were classified as productive when the CDR3 lacked stop codons and remained in frame with V and J, and all other rearrangements were classified as non-productive. CDR3 was defined according to IMGT convention as the region running from the second conserved V-encoded cysteine to the conserved J-encoded phenylalanine. Sequences without an unambiguous match to a single V gene segment were excluded from the earlier analysis of a few hundred of the donors. An earlier analysis of over 450 of the donors classified V segments as functional when productive rearrangements were above 56.7% and as segregating when the standard deviation between donors was above 5%. To diagnose cytomegalovirus status from the catalog of TCR beta chain sequences, a statistical classification framework was built. V and J gene assignment, in a later analysis, came from comparing TCR nucleotide sequences with IMGT/GENE-DB human TR gene sequences. The TCRdist pipeline was used in a later analysis to assign CDR3 sequences and most-parsimonious VDJ recombination scenarios. In a later analysis, each TCR beta chain was defined by its CDR3 amino acid sequence together with its V-gene family, and reads without a unique V-gene family were excluded. As a way to deal with suspected cross-contamination and a sequencing artifact, a later analysis dropped more than 500 nucleotide sequences that were highly shared and had low generation probability. In a later analysis, a clonal expansion index was calculated for each public chain from normalized within-repertoire ranks of inferred template counts. Generation probabilities in a later analysis came from a VDJ recombination model fitted to out-of-frame rearrangements, and those results were checked against IGoR. Hypergeometric tests were used in a later analysis to score TCR-TCR, TCR-HLA and TCR-CMV co-occurrence, with a repertoire-size bias correction applied to the TCR pairs. To estimate false discovery rates, a later analysis permuted the HLA or CMV assignments 20 times. In a later analysis, co-occurring TCRs were grouped with DBSCAN, and TCRdist sequence similarity was added when clustering was performed within HLA-allele-positive subsets. Repertoires with fewer than 30,000 or more than 120,000 public chains were left out of co-occurrence clustering, as were several repertoires with anomalous nucleotide sharing. The table comes from immuneACCESS by way of TCRdb, which keeps in-frame sequences with V and J called. Part of the clones is missing from these tables; in studies checked, under half for an unresolved V gene and the rest for unknown reasons. Clone size and V and J calls were adopted from that table, with D and trimming inferred from the DNA. In all, the sample holds roughly 200,000 clones, and roughly 80% of those were seen once. The ten largest clones take up roughly 1.6% of the sample.

The sequence joins TRBV4-3 to TRBJ2-1, with 8 middle bases fitting TRBD2. The receptor's source is a young woman in good health and CMV-seronegative. Sequencing was done on a sample of PBMCs. The DNA reads TGCGCCAGCAGCCAAGATATGTTGGCGGGAGGAGGGGGGTACAATGAGCAGTTCTTC. Its translation is CASSQDMLAGGGGYNEQFF.